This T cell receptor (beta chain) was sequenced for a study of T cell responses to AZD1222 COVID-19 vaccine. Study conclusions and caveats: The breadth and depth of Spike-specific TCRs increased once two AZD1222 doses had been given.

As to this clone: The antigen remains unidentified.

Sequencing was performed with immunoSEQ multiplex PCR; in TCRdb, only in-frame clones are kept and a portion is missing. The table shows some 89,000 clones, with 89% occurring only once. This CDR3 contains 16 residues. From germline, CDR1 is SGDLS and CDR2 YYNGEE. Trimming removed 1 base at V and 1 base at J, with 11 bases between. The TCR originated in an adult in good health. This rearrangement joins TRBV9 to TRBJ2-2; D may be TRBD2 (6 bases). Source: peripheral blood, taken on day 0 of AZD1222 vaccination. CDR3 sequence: CASSVLSGENTGELFF. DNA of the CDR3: TGTGCCAGCAGCGTACTTAGCGGAGAGAACACCGGGGAGCTGTTTTTT.